This TCR beta chain stems from a study of blood T cell repertoires in COVID-19. Some clones are missing from TCRdb's copy, which holds only in-frame ones; the method was immunoSEQ multiplex PCR. The sample comprises 100,000 to 150,000 clones, about 82% of which are singletons, and approximately 5% rests with the top ten. V shed 4 bases, J shed 4 bases, and the junction held 5 bases outside the gene matches. Germline CDR1 reads LNHDA; CDR2 reads SQIVND (reference sequence). The CDR3 spans 15 residues. The sequenced sample was peripheral blood. The sequence derives from a human donor in a cohort sampled during active COVID-19. This rearrangement joins TRBV19 to TRBJ1-5, with 9 bases lining up with TRBD1. In nucleotides, the CDR3 is TGTGCCAGTAGTACGGGGACAGGGAGGAATCAGCCCCAGCATTTT. Residues: CASSTGTGRNQPQHF.